This TCR beta chain was sequenced during a study of tumor and adjacent non-tumor tissue in lung cancer. TCRbeta libraries were built with three rounds of nested PCR, modified from ARM-PCR. TCRdb redid the calling of the multiplex PCR reads with MiXCR, one entry per CDR3 protein. Among 100,000 to 150,000 distinct CDR3 sequences listed, roughly 64% were seen once. Germline V gene data show CDR1 as MNHEY and CDR2 as SVGEGT. The CDR3 is made up of 15 amino acids. V was pared by 8 bases and J by 4 bases, with 20 bases between. This clonotype was seen just once. Just one base apart from a much larger clone, this may be a read error. RNA was extracted from bulk tissue without any cell sorting. Chemotherapy-naive patients with new lung cancer underwent thoracic surgery in China, August–November 2014.

Input material: lung tumor tissue. The chain is built from TRBV6-2 or TRBV6-3 and TRBJ1-2; no definite D call. The clonotype originates from a man younger than 45 with non-small cell lung cancer. The CDR3, as DNA: TGTGCCAGCGGTTCGGGAGGAGGCGACCGCTATGGCTACACCTTC. Its translation is CASGSGGGDRYGYTF.